This TCR beta chain came from a study of OX40 agonist ivuxolimab in advanced cancers. In germline, CDR1 is MNHEY, CDR2 SMNVEV (reference sequence). This CDR3 has 14 residues. V was shortened by 5 bases and J by 5 bases, with 15 bases between the two germline ends. The data were produced by immunoSEQ multiplex PCR, yet TCRdb's version contains in-frame clones alone and is incomplete. The sample includes 65,000 or so clones, around 80% of them seen just once. A note on this clone: What it recognizes is unknown.

Blood specimens came from baseline, cycle 4 day 1, and cycle 7 day 1. Study results and caveats: Also present in some nonresponders was a low level of normalized T-cell clonal expansion.

The gene calls are TRBV27 and TRBJ2-5; TRBD1 is a possible D gene (6 bases). This sequence originates from an adult with an advanced solid tumor such as melanoma, head and neck, liver or kidney cancer. Sequences were derived from CD4+ or CD8+ T cells sorted from blood, sampled in a trial of the OX40 agonist ivuxolimab. This chain's CDR3 is CASSPYRAGETQYF. The CDR3 DNA reads as TGTGCCAGCAGTCCATACAGGGCCGGGGAGACCCAGTACTTC.